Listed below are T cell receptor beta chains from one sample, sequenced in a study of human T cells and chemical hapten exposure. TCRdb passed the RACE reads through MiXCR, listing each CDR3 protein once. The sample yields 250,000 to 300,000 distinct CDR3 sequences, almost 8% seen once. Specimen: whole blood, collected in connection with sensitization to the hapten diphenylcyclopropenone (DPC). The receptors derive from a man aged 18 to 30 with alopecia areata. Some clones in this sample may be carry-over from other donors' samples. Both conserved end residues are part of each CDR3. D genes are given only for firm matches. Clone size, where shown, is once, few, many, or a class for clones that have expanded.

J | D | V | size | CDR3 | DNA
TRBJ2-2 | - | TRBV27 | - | CASSFSYGRDTGELFF | TGTGCCAGCAGTTTCTCGTATGGGCGGGACACCGGGGAGCTGTTTTTT
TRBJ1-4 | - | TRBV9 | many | CASSVAGSTHEKLFF | TGTGCCAGCAGCGTAGCGGGGTCGACCCATGAAAAACTGTTTTTT
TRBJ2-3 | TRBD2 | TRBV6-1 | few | CASSDGTSRVTDTQYF | TGTGCCAGCAGTGACGGGACTAGTCGGGTCACAGATACGCAGTATTTT
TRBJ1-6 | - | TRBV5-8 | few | CASSSRGLGNSPLHF | TGTGCCAGCAGCAGCAGGGGCTTGGGTAATTCACCCCTCCACTTT
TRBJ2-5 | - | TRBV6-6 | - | CASSGQGMRETQYF | TGTGCCAGCAGCGGCCAGGGTATGCGAGAGACCCAGTACTTC
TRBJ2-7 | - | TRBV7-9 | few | CASSLWAGTRNEQYF | TGTGCCAGCAGCTTATGGGCAGGGACGAGGAACGAGCAGTACTTC
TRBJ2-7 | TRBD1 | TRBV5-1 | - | CASSGDRTYEQYF | TGCGCCAGCAGCGGGGACAGAACCTACGAGCAGTACTTC
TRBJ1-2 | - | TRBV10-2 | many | CASGEAGHGYTF | TGCGCCAGCGGGGAGGCTGGCCATGGCTACACCTTC
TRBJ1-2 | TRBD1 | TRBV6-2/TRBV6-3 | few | CASKRTGGDGYTF | TGTGCCAGCAAAAGGACAGGGGGCGACGGCTACACCTTC
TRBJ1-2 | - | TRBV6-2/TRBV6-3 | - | CAGTTGSDYGYTF | TGTGCCGGCACAACAGGGTCGGACTATGGCTACACCTTC
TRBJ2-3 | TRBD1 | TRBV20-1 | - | CSADREDTDTQYF | TGCAGTGCCGACAGGGAAGACACAGATACGCAGTATTTT
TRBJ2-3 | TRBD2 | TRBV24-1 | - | CATSDRLAGGAQDTQYF | TGTGCCACCAGTGACCGTCTAGCGGGGGGCGCCCAGGATACGCAGTATTTT
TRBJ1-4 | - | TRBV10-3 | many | CAISSPATNEKLFF | TGTGCCATCAGTAGTCCCGCAACTAATGAAAAACTGTTTTTT
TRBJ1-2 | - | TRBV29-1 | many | CSVGGSGGYTF | TGCAGCGTTGGGGGAAGCGGTGGCTACACCTTC
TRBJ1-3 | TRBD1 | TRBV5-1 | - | CASSRTGHSSGNTIYF | TGCGCCAGCAGCCGGACAGGGCATAGCTCTGGAAACACCATATATTTT
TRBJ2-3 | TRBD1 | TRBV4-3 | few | CASSHFLGQGISTDTQYF | TGCGCCAGCAGCCACTTTCTTGGACAGGGGATCAGCACAGATACGCAGTATTTT
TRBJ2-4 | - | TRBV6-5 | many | CASSSLELAKNIQYF | TGTGCCAGCAGTTCCTTAGAACTAGCCAAAAACATTCAGTACTTC
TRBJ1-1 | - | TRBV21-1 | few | CASSNGFEAFF | TGTGCCAGCAGCAATGGGTTTGAAGCTTTCTTT